This T cell receptor (beta chain) derives from a study of Graves' ophthalmopathy and Graves' hyperthyroidism. Diagnoses were established from clinical symptoms, serum thyroxine, TRAb, thyroid ultrasound and orbital computed tomography. Scientists amplified the TCR beta CDR3 regions from RNA transcripts. An opening RT-PCR round employed HTBI primers and preceded a second-round multiplex PCR. MiXCR was run by TCRdb on the multiplex PCR reads, yielding one entry per CDR3 protein. The sample carries 1 million to 1.3 million distinct CDR3 sequences, around a third recorded once. General study results and limits: In blood appeared most of the expanded thyroid clonotypes whose frequency exceeded 0.001.

The V gene's germline CDR1 is SQVTM and CDR2 ANQGSEA. Trimming shortened V by 5 bases and J by 8 bases, and 12 bases separated the two germline ends. CDR3 length: 11 amino acids. On this clonotype: Its specificity is unknown.

The sequenced material came from peripheral blood or thyroid tissue (not recorded which). The TCR originated in an adult man with Graves' hyperthyroidism. The chain employs TRBV29-1 and TRBJ1-2, with a possible D match to TRBD1 (6 bases). CDR3 region: CSVKGGRGYTF. The CDR3 DNA is TGCAGCGTTAAGGGGGGACGAGGCTACACCTTC.